The T cell receptor (beta chain) described here comes from a study of OX40 agonist ivuxolimab in advanced cancers. Some clones are missing from TCRdb's copy, which holds only in-frame ones; the method was immunoSEQ multiplex PCR. The table lists 50,000 or so clones, less than 90% of them singletons. This TCR derives from an adult with an advanced solid tumor such as melanoma, head and neck, liver or kidney cancer. The input for sequencing was CD4+ or CD8+ T cells sorted from blood, taken in a trial of the OX40 agonist ivuxolimab.

The CDR3 sequence: CASSPKRINFMNTEAFF. In nucleotides, the CDR3 is TGTGCCAGCAGCCCCAAACGCATCAACTTTATGAACACTGAAGCTTTCTTT. This chain uses TRBV11-2 with TRBJ1-1; D is unresolved. The CDR3 extends over 17 amino acids. Germline V gene sequence: CDR1 SGHAT, CDR2 FQNNGV. Between the trimmed V and J ends, which lost 5 bases and 0 bases, there was a span of 19 bases.